This T cell receptor beta chain was sequenced during a study of T cells in women clearing cervical HPV infection. Study as a whole: Case blood drawn at lesion detection; control blood after infection cleared.

Repertoires were generated with immunoSEQ multiplex PCR, while TCRdb's copy carries only in-frame clones and drops some. The sample's table shows roughly 45,000 clones. MY09/MY11 PCR detected cervical HPV DNA; dot-blot assigned genotypes. Per the germline V gene, CDR1 is SNHLY and CDR2 is FYNNEI. CDR3 size: 16 residues. Turning to this clone: The read halts 3 residues ahead of the CDR3 end, with the missing end drawn from the germline J gene.

Sequencing was carried out using blood buffy coat. J is TRBJ2-3 and V is TRBV2, with D maybe TRBD2 (6 bases). The clonotype comes from a woman aged 18 to 75 with a cervical HPV16 infection that either progressed to CIN3+ or cleared (not recorded which). The covered CDR3 bases are TGTGCCAGCGGGAGTGAAATACGACGACCCCGGGGGACG. It specifies CASGSEIRRPRGT. The CDR3 reads in full as CASGSEIRRPRGTQYF.